This T cell receptor beta chain was found in a study of T cells after yellow fever vaccination. This clonotype was recorded at least ten times. Germline V lookup: CDR1 MNHEY, CDR2 SMNVEV (reference sequence). This CDR3 region has 16 residues. V lost 3 bases, J lost 0 bases, and 14 bases lay in between. TCRdb independently ran MiXCR on the 5' RACE reads; one entry per CDR3 protein. Of tens of thousands of distinct CDR3 sequences in the sample, around 5.5% were seen once. General observations from the study: Clones from primary vaccination mostly reappeared after the booster (roughly 95% CD4, roughly 87% CD8). Contamination of FACS-sorted repertoires by abundant clonotypes from the bulk population could occur.

The TCR comes from a man aged 30 to 39 who received the YFV17D yellow fever vaccine. This material consisted of PBMCs, either bulk or a sorted T-cell subset (CD4+, CD8+, memory, or dextramer-sorted; not recorded which), taken 15 days after the yellow fever booster vaccination. This sequence joins TRBV27 and TRBJ1-2; D is possibly TRBD1 (6 bases). CDR3 bases: TGTGCCAGCAGTTTCACCGACAGGCCATCTAACTATGGCTACACCTTC. It yields the protein CASSFTDRPSNYGYTF.